The 10 T cell receptor beta chains reported below all come from one sample, sequenced in a study of T cells in Graves' hyperthyroidism and ophthalmopathy. RNA transcripts gave rise to amplified TCR beta CDR3 regions. Researchers ran a first-round RT-PCR on the TCR CDR3 using the HTBI primer set. TCRdb passed the multiplex PCR reads through MiXCR, listing each CDR3 protein once. The data contain about 610,000 distinct CDR3 sequences, roughly 14% of them seen just once; the ten biggest clones take up around 4.1%. The sample comprised blood. These TCRs come from a woman aged 40-49 years with Graves' ophthalmopathy.

This clonotype was observed a handful of times. The chain is built from TRBV6-1 and TRBJ2-7; D not resolved. Per germline, CDR1 MNHNS and CDR2 SASEGT. The CDR3 is 12 residues long. V lost 3 bases to trimming and J lost 6 bases, with 9 bases between them. The CDR3 reads CASSDNRAEQYF. For the CDR3, the DNA is TGTGCCAGCAGTGACAATCGAGCCGAGCAGTACTTC.

Ten or more counts support this clonotype. The chain couples TRBV15 to TRBJ1-5, with TRBD1 matching over 7 bases. V lost 6 bases and J lost 6; bases outside the gene matches: 8. The CDR3 is 14 amino acids. Germline V gene sequence: CDR1 LNHNV, CDR2 YYDKDF (reference sequence). CDR3 DNA sequence: TGTGCCACCAGAAGACAGGGTGTCACTCAGCCCCAGCATTTT. Translation gives CATRRQGVTQPQHF.

This clonotype was recorded at least ten times. This chain joins TRBV12-3 or TRBV12-4 and TRBJ2-5; the D call may be TRBD1 or TRBD2 (7 bases each). This CDR3 has 15 amino acids. Trimming pared 4 bases from V and 7 bases from J, leaving 19 bases between. CDR3 in DNA: TGTGCCAGCAGTTCGCAGGGGGGGACATTCGGGACCCAGTACTTC. Its protein product is CASSSQGGTFGTQYF.

This clonotype showed up many times. The chain employs TRBV12-3 or TRBV12-4 and TRBJ1-2; 8 bases are a match to TRBD1. The CDR3 length is 13 residues. The J segment lost 4 bases and the V segment lost 6 bases, leaving 4 bases of the junction unmatched. The CDR3 nucleotides are TGTGCCAGCAGCGGACAGGGTGCCTATGGCTACACCTTC. Translating it yields CASSGQGAYGYTF.

This clonotype came up many times. The chain joins TRBV6-2 or TRBV6-3 to TRBJ1-1, with a possible D match to TRBD1 (5 bases). The CDR3 runs 14 residues. Germline V gives CDR1 MNHEY, CDR2 SVGEGT. V was trimmed by 2 bases and J by 5 bases, leaving 12 bases between them. CDR3 amino acids: CASSYDRKGTEAFF. The CDR3 region has the DNA TGTGCCAGCAGTTACGACAGAAAGGGAACTGAAGCTTTCTTT.

This clonotype turned up a few times. This CDR3 is CASSLESGFQPQHF. The CDR3 bases are TGTGCCAGCAGCTTGGAGTCGGGTTTTCAGCCCCAGCATTTT. The chain links TRBV5-5 to TRBJ1-5; D unclear. There are 14 residues in the CDR3. With 0 bases removed from V and 6 bases from J, the gap between germline ends came to 10 bases. Germline assignment: CDR1 SGHKS and CDR2 YYEKEE (reference sequence).

In its sample, this clonotype was seen a few times. The genes are TRBV19 and TRBJ2-3; D perhaps matches TRBD2 (5 bases). The ends were cut back, 5 bases at V and 5 bases at J, with 14 bases in the middle. Germline V gene sequence: CDR1 LNHDA, CDR2 SQIVND (reference sequence). This CDR3 comprises 14 residues. CDR3 in amino acids: CASSLRGARDTQYF. CDR3 DNA sequence: TGTGCCAGTAGTCTCCGGGGAGCTAGAGATACGCAGTATTTT.

V usage is TRBV11-1 and J usage is TRBJ2-2; D uncertain. The germline gives CDR1 SGHAT, CDR2 FQDESV (reference sequence). V shed 6 bases and J shed 0 bases, with 17 bases lying between them. This CDR3 has 17 amino acids. CDR3 DNA: TGTGCCAGCAGTCCCACCCTGGGGAATACGAACACCGGGGAGCTGTTTTTT. This encodes CASSPTLGNTNTGELFF. Combining the CDR3 with reference TRBV11-1 and TRBJ2-2 gives the whole variable domain EAEVAQSPRYKITEKSQAVAFWCDPISGHATLYWYRQILGQGPELLVQFQDESVVDDSQLPKDRFSAERLKGVDSTLKIQPAELGDSAMYLCASSPTLGNTNTGELFFGEGSRLTVL.

The chain is built from TRBV27 and TRBJ2-2; the D gene is possibly TRBD2 (7 bases). The CDR3 spans 15 residues. The V end was cut by 6 bases, the J end by 3 bases, with 14 bases between. Germline V gene sequence: CDR1 MNHEY, CDR2 SMNVEV (reference sequence). The CDR3 sequence: CASRRRGGDTGELFF. DNA of the CDR3: TGTGCCAGCAGGCGGAGGGGGGGTGACACCGGGGAGCTGTTTTTT.

This clonotype was picked up many times. The chain has TRBV27 and TRBJ2-7; possible D gene TRBD2, 5 bases. CDR1 MNHEY and CDR2 SMNVEV come from the germline V gene (reference sequence). The CDR3 contains 17 residues. Between the trimmed V and J ends, which lost 5 bases and 4 bases, there was a span of 24 bases. The CDR3 nucleotides are TGTGCCAGCAGTCCCATATTTTTGTCGGGGAGCCTATACGAGCAGTACTTC. Its protein is CASSPIFLSGSLYEQYF.